This passage covers 20 T cell receptor beta chains from one sample sequenced in a study of T cells in Graves' hyperthyroidism and ophthalmopathy. The source material, RNA transcripts, was used to amplify TCR beta CDR3 regions. When the TCR CDR3 underwent first-round RT-PCR, the HTBI primer set was used. TCRdb re-derived calls from the multiplex PCR reads in MiXCR, one entry per CDR3 protein. This table has some 440,000 distinct CDR3 sequences, around 16% appearing once. Sequencing was performed on blood. The receptor source for this set is a woman aged 18-30 years with Graves' hyperthyroidism.

Ten or more counts support this clonotype. The V gene is TRBV6-1, the J gene TRBJ2-7, with 7 bases that match TRBD1. This CDR3 has 14 residues. Germline V CDR1 and CDR2: MNHNS, SASEGT. The junction had 9 bases not matched to a gene; V was cut back by 5 bases and J by 5 bases. CDR3 DNA sequence: TGTGCCAGCAGTTACCGGGGACAGACAAACGAGCAGTACTTC. Its protein is CASSYRGQTNEQYF.

The chain employs TRBV7-2 and TRBJ1-1; no clear D gene. The ends were cut back, 5 bases at V and 10 bases at J, with 17 bases in the middle. This CDR3 comprises 13 residues. Germline V CDR1 and CDR2: SGHTA, FQGNSA. CDR3 DNA sequence: TGTGCCAGCAGCCCCCCCGGGCCCCACAGAGCTTTCTTT. It translates to CASSPPGPHRAFF.

This clonotype was observed many times. This chain connects TRBV2 to TRBJ2-1; 9 positions agree with TRBD1. J was trimmed by 4 bases and V by 1 base; bases with no gene match: 2. CDR3 length: 15 residues. The germline gives CDR1 SNHLY, CDR2 FYNNEI. This CDR3 is CASSEEGQGYNEQFF. The DNA of the CDR3 is TGTGCCAGCAGTGAAGAGGGACAGGGATACAATGAGCAGTTCTTC.

This clonotype has at least ten counts. The chain joins TRBV6-2 or TRBV6-3 to TRBJ2-3, with 12 bases fitting TRBD2. V trimming: 6 bases; J trimming: 5 bases; junction bases outside the gene matches: 6. CDR3 size: 15 residues. Germline-derived CDR1 and CDR2 are MNHEY and SVGEGT. The CDR3 DNA reads TGTGCCAGCAGAAGACTAGCGGGAGTAGGAGATACGCAGTATTTT. Protein sequence: CASRRLAGVGDTQYF.

This clonotype was observed a handful of times. The V call is TRBV9, the J call TRBJ1-2, with 11 bases lining up with TRBD1. The CDR3 covers 15 residues. The germline V gene has CDR1 SGDLS and CDR2 YYNGEE. With 3 bases clipped from V and 6 bases from J, the junction kept 7 bases outside the gene matches. The CDR3 loop reads CASSGRDRGLDGYTF. As DNA, the CDR3 is TGTGCCAGCAGCGGGAGGGACAGGGGGTTAGATGGCTACACCTTC.

The table lists this clonotype with many counts. The chain uses TRBV19 and TRBJ1-5; tentative D call: TRBD1 (6 bases). Germline loops: CDR1 LNHDA, CDR2 SQIVND (reference sequence). This CDR3 has 16 amino acids. Between the trimmed V and J ends, which lost 4 bases and 3 bases, there was a span of 16 bases. The CDR3 reads CASSTQQGTYNQPQHF. The CDR3 nucleotides are TGTGCCAGTAGTACCCAGCAGGGGACCTACAATCAGCCCCAGCATTTT.

Remarks on this clonotype: This sequence may be a read error, since a much larger clone differs from it by one base. This chain connects TRBV7-2 to TRBJ2-1; TRBD2 agrees at 7 bases. CDR3 length: 15 residues. V lost 1 base to trimming and J lost 3 bases; unmatched junction nucleotides: 3. Germline-derived CDR1 and CDR2 are SGHTA and FQGNSA. The CDR3: CASSLDGRCYNEQFF. The DNA for the CDR3 is TGTGCCAGCAGCTTAGACGGGAGGTGCTACAATGAGCAGTTCTTC.

This clonotype appeared many times. This chain connects TRBV7-2 to TRBJ1-1, with a weak D call TRBD1 (5 bases). Between the trimmed V and J ends, which lost 2 bases and 3 bases, there was a span of 10 bases. The CDR3 length is 14 residues. The germline gives CDR1 SGHTA, CDR2 FQGNSA. CDR3 in amino acids: CASSLFTGDTEAFF. CDR3 DNA: TGTGCCAGCAGCTTATTCACGGGGGACACTGAAGCTTTCTTT.

This clonotype was observed a handful of times. V and J are TRBV5-8 and TRBJ1-4; a possible D gene is TRBD1 (5 bases). This CDR3 region has 15 residues. CDR1 and CDR2 (germline): SGHTS, YDEGEE. V lost 4 bases to trimming and J lost 6 bases, with 16 bases between them. The CDR3 here is CASSSHWGSDEKLFF. The CDR3 DNA follows: TGTGCCAGCAGCAGTCACTGGGGGTCCGATGAAAAACTGTTTTTT.

This clonotype occurred many times. This chain uses TRBV20-1 with TRBJ2-2; TRBD2 is a possible D gene (5 bases). Germline V gene sequence: CDR1 DFQATT, CDR2 SNEGSKA (reference sequence). V was pared by 6 bases and J by 2 bases, with 16 bases between. This CDR3 is 15 amino acids long. The CDR3 region has the DNA TGCAGTGCCTCCGACGGTAGCGTAAACACCGGGGAGCTGTTTTTT. Translated, it gives CSASDGSVNTGELFF.

This clonotype was detected many times. This chain connects TRBV28 to TRBJ2-4; a possible D gene is TRBD2 (5 bases). V gave up 2 bases and J gave up 6 bases, with 11 bases separating them. CDR1 and CDR2 (germline): MDHEN, SYDVKM. The CDR3 length is 14 residues. The CDR3 nucleotides read TGTGCCAGCAGTTTACGGGGTGGCCCAAACATTCAGTACTTC. The encoded protein is CASSLRGGPNIQYF.

Written as DNA, the CDR3 is TGTGCCAGCAGTAACCAGGGGGGTGGCTACACCTTC. Its translation is CASSNQGGGYTF. This rearrangement joins TRBV6-2 or TRBV6-3 to TRBJ1-2, with 7 positions matching TRBD1. With V trimmed by 5 bases and J by 7 bases, 4 bases remained unmatched. The CDR3 has 12 amino acids. Germline assignment: CDR1 MNHEY and CDR2 SVGEGT.

This clonotype was seen at least ten times. The V and J genes are TRBV28 and TRBJ1-5; 8 nucleotides agree with TRBD1. J gave up 4 bases and V 6 bases, and 8 bases lay outside the gene matches. The V gene's germline CDR1 is MDHEN and CDR2 SYDVKM. This CDR3 has 15 residues. The CDR3 DNA reads as TGTGCCAGCAGACCCGGACAGGGTATAAATCAGCCCCAGCATTTT. It encodes CASRPGQGINQPQHF.

V is TRBV19 and J is TRBJ1-6; the D gene is possibly TRBD1 (5 bases). The germline gives CDR1 LNHDA, CDR2 SQIVND (reference sequence). CDR3 length equals 17 residues. V lost 3 bases to trimming and J lost 5 bases, with 17 bases between them. The chain's CDR3 is CASSIKGGAADNSPLHF. The CDR3 DNA is TGTGCCAGTAGTATTAAGGGCGGGGCCGCTGATAATTCACCCCTCCACTTT.

This clonotype was counted only a few times. The chain's CDR3 is CASSPGLYQETQYF. CDR3 nucleotide sequence: TGTGCCAGTAGTCCGGGACTATATCAAGAGACCCAGTACTTC. The chain joins TRBV19 to TRBJ2-5, with 7 bases matching TRBD2. There are 14 residues in the CDR3. Germline V gene lookup returns CDR1 LNHDA and CDR2 SQIVND (reference sequence). After removal of 5 bases from V and 2 bases from J, the junction contained 5 bases not matched to a gene.

This clonotype was found many times. The rearrangement uses TRBV7-3 and TRBJ2-3; TRBD2 agrees at 8 bases. This CDR3 spans 19 amino acids. Germline lookup yields CDR1 SGHTA and CDR2 FQGTGA. V lost 1 base, J lost 5 bases, and 17 bases stayed unmatched. The CDR3 here is CASSLRGMSAGAQGDTQYF. CDR3 nucleotides: TGTGCCAGCAGCTTAAGAGGGATGTCAGCGGGGGCCCAGGGAGATACGCAGTATTTT.

This clonotype was detected many times. This chain joins TRBV4-1 and TRBJ1-1; no firm D call. Germline V gives CDR1 MGHRA, CDR2 YSYEKL. The CDR3 is made up of 14 amino acids. The V gene lost 4 bases and the J gene lost 1 base, with 10 bases spanning the gap. CDR3 DNA sequence: TGCGCCAGCAGCCTAGGGCCCAAGAACACTGAAGCTTTCTTT. Its translation is CASSLGPKNTEAFF.

There are a few counts of this clonotype. This may come from a read error, since a much larger clone is one base off. The gene calls are TRBV13 and TRBJ2-1; unclear D gene. There are 20 residues in the CDR3. V was trimmed by 5 bases and J by 0 bases, leaving 26 bases between them. Germline V gene lookup returns CDR1 PRHDT and CDR2 FYEKMQ (reference sequence). The CDR3, as DNA: TGTGCCAGCAGCATACGAATAGACCTAACCTTTCCAAGCTCCTACAATGAGCAGTTCTTC. Protein sequence: CASSIRIDLTFPSSYNEQFF.

This clonotype was detected ten times or more. V gene TRBV5-1 combines with J gene TRBJ2-1; no definite D call. Trimming pared 1 base from V and 7 bases from J, leaving 12 bases between. The CDR3 is 14 residues long. Germline loops: CDR1 SGHRS, CDR2 YFSETQ. Here the CDR3 reads CASSLPGPLNEQFF. The CDR3 region has the DNA TGCGCCAGCAGCTTGCCCGGACCGCTGAATGAGCAGTTCTTC. Supplemented by reference TRBV5-1 and TRBJ2-1, the full variable domain reads KAGVTQTPRYLIKTRGQQVTLSCSPISGHRSVSWYQQTPGQGLQFLFEYFSETQRNKGNFPGRFSGRQFSNSRSEMNVSTLELGDSALYLCASSLPGPLNEQFFGPGTRLTVL.

The J gene is TRBJ1-5, the V gene TRBV19, with 8 bases identical to TRBD1. The CDR3 covers 17 residues. V dropped 2 bases and J dropped 2; count of bases not matched to a gene: 8. Germline V lookup: CDR1 LNHDA, CDR2 SQIVND (reference sequence). CDR3: CASSIPPGQGRNQPQHF. The CDR3, as DNA: TGTGCCAGTAGTATACCCCCCGGACAGGGACGCAATCAGCCCCAGCATTTT.